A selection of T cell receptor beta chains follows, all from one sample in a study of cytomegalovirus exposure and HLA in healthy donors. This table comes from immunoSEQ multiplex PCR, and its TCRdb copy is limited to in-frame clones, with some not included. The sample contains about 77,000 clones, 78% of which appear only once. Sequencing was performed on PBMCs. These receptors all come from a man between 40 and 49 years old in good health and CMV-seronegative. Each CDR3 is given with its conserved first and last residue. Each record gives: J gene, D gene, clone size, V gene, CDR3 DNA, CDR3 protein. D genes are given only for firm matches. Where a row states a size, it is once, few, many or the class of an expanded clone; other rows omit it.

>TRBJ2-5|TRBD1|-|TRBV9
TGTGCCAGCAGCCCAGGGGGCCTGAAGACCCAGTACTTC
CASSPGGLKTQYF
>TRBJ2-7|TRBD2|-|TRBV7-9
TGTGCCAGCAGCTTACGGTCATTAGCGGGAAGAGACTACGAGCAGTACTTC
CASSLRSLAGRDYEQYF
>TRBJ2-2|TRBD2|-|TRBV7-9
TGTGCCAGCAGCCTAAGACTAGCGGGAGGAACCGGGGAGCTGTTTTTT
CASSLRLAGGTGELFF
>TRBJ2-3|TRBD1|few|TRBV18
TGTGCCAGCTCACCGAGTTGGGCAGGGGGTACAGATACGCAGTATTTT
CASSPSWAGGTDTQYF
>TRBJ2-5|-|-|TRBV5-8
TGTGCCAGCAGCCAGGGGCGCTTAAACCAAGAGACCCAGTACTTC
CASSQGRLNQETQYF
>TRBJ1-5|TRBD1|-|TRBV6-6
TGTGCCAGCAGATCCGAACAGGGGTCGGGTCAGCCCCAGCATTTT
CASRSEQGSGQPQHF
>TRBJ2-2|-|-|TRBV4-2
TGTGCCAGCAGCCAAGAGTTAAGCGGGTCGAACACCGGGGAGCTGTTTTTT
CASSQELSGSNTGELFF
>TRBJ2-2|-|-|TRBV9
TGTGCCAGCTCCGTAATAGCGGATAGCACCGGGGAGCTGTTTTTT
CASSVIADSTGELFF
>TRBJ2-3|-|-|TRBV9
TGTGCCAGCAGCGTAGCCAGGGTGGCAGATACGCAGTATTTT
CASSVARVADTQYF
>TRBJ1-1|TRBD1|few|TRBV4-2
TGTGCCAGCAGCACCCGGACAGGGGGCACAGCTGAAGCTTTCTTT
CASSTRTGGTAEAFF
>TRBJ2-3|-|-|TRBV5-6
TGTGCCAGCAGCTTTCTAGGAACAGATACGCAGTATTTT
CASSFLGTDTQYF
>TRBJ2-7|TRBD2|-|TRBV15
TGTGCCACCAGCACAGGTCGGGGGGAGTACGAGCAGTACTTC
CATSTGRGEYEQYF
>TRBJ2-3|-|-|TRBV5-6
TGTGCCAGCAGCTTGGTGAGCCGCACAGATACGCAGTATTTT
CASSLVSRTDTQYF
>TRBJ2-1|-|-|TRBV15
TGTGCCACCAGCAGAGGGGGAGCGGATTACAATGAGCAGTTCTTC
CATSRGGADYNEQFF
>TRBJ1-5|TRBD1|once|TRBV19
TGTGCCAGCGAACCTACAGGGGGCAGGCAGCCCCAGCATTTT
CASEPTGGRQPQHF
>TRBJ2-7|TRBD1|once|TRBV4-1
TGCGCCAGCAGCCAAGATGGGACAGGGGCTTCCTACGAGCAGTACTTC
CASSQDGTGASYEQYF
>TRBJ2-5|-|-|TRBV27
TGTGCCAGCAGTTTATCCGTGCTGGGCGAGACCCAGTACTTC
CASSLSVLGETQYF
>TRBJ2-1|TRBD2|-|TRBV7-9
TGTGCCAGCAGCCAAGGACTAGCGGGAGCCAGCTACAATGAGCAGTTCTTC
CASSQGLAGASYNEQFF
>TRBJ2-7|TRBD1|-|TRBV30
TGTGCCTGGATCCTCGACAGGGATCCTCCCCGCTACGAGCAGTACTTC
CAWILDRDPPRYEQYF
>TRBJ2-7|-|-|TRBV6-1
TGTGCCAGCAGTGACCGATCGCCTAGCGAGCAGTACTTC
CASSDRSPSEQYF
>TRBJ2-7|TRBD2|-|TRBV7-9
TGTGCCAGCAGCTTAGGGGAGCGGGGAGCCTACGAGCAGTACTTC
CASSLGERGAYEQYF
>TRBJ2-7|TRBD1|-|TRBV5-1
TGCGCCAGCAGCGCCCTACCGGGACAGGGCTACGAGCAGTACTTC
CASSALPGQGYEQYF
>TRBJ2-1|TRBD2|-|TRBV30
TGTGCCTGGAGTAGCGGGGATATGTACAATGAGCAGTTCTTC
CAWSSGDMYNEQFF
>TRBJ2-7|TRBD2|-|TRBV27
TGTGCCAGCAGTTTAAAGGGAGGGTACGAGCAGTACTTC
CASSLKGGYEQYF
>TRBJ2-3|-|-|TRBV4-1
TGCGCCAGCAGCCAAGTGGAGAGCACAGATACGCAGTATTTT
CASSQVESTDTQYF
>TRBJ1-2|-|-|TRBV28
TGTGCCAGCACTGAGGGTAACTATGGCTACACCTTC
CASTEGNYGYTF
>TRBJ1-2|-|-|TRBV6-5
TGTGCCAGCAGTTACGAGAGACAGAAATCATTGGGTGGCTACACCTTC
CASSYERQKSLGGYTF
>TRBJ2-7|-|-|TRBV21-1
TGTGCCAGCAGCAAAGGGGGCCCCAGGGGGCCCTCCTACGAGCAGTACTTC
CASSKGGPRGPSYEQYF
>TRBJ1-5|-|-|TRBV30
TGTGCCTGGAGTGTAGGGGTAGGTGATCAGCCCCAGCATTTT
CAWSVGVGDQPQHF
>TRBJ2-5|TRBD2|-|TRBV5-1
TGCGCCAGCAGCCAGTTAGCGGGAGTCGAAGAGACCCAGTACTTC
CASSQLAGVEETQYF
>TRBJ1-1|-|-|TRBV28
TGTGCCAGCAGTCCCAGGGTCGGAATGAACACTGAAGCTTTCTTT
CASSPRVGMNTEAFF
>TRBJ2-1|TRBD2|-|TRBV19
TGTGCCAGTAGGAATATAGCGGGAGGGCCCAACAATGAGCAGTTCTTC
CASRNIAGGPNNEQFF
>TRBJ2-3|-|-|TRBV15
TGTGCCACCAGCAGAGGGGGACTGTATCTAAGCACAGATACGCAGTATTTT
CATSRGGLYLSTDTQYF
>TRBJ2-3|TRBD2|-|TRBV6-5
TGTGCCAGCAGGCTAGCGGGGAAGGTCACAGATACGCAGTATTTT
CASRLAGKVTDTQYF
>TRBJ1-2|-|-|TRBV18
TGTGCCAGCTCACCGGACAGAAACTATGGCTACACCTTC
CASSPDRNYGYTF
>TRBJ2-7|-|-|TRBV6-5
TGTGCCAGCAGTTACCAGGGATTCTCCTACGAGCAGTACTTC
CASSYQGFSYEQYF
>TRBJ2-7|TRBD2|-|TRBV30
TGTGCCTGGAGTACTAGCGGACTCTACGAGCAGTACTTC
CAWSTSGLYEQYF
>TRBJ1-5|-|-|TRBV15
TGTGCCACCAGCAGAAGAGGTGGCAATCAGCCCCAGCATTTT
CATSRRGGNQPQHF
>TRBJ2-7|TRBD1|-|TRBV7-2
TGTGCCAGCAGCTTAGTTAGGAGAGACAGGGGCTACGAGCAGTACTTC
CASSLVRRDRGYEQYF
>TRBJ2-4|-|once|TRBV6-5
TGTGCCAGCAGTTACCGGCAGGGTCCAAACATTCAGTACTTC
CASSYRQGPNIQYF
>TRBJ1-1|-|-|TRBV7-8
TGTGCCAGCACCCTTAGGGGGAACACTGAAGCTTTCTTT
CASTLRGNTEAFF
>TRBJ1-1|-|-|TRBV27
TGTGCCAGCAGTTTGGTACAGGCAATGGGGTACACTGAAGCTTTCTTT
CASSLVQAMGYTEAFF
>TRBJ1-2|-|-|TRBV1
TGCACCAGCAGCCAAGAAGGCCTTGCGGGGGGCTACACCTTC
CTSSQEGLAGGYTF
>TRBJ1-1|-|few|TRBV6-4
TGTGCCAGCAAGAGACTCAGCATGAACACTGAAGCTTTCTTT
CASKRLSMNTEAFF
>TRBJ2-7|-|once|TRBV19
TGTGCCAGTAGTATCGACCAAAGCGGAATCTACGAGCAGTACTTC
CASSIDQSGIYEQYF
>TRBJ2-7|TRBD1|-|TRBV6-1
TGTGCCAGCAGTGAAAGCTTGGTGGGACAGGCCCTTGAGGAGCAGTACTTC
CASSESLVGQALEEQYF
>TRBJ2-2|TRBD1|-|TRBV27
TGTGCCAGCACCCTCCGGGCAGGGGGCTTCGGCGGGGAGCTGTTTTTT
CASTLRAGGFGGELFF
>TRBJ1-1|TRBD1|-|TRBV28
TGTGCCAGCAGTCTCCCGACAGGGGGCTGGACTGAAGCTTTCTTT
CASSLPTGGWTEAFF
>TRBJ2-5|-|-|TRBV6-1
TGTGCCAGCAGTGTCTGGCTTTCGGAGACCCAGTACTTC
CASSVWLSETQYF
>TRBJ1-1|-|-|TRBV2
TGTGCCAGCAGTGCACTCGTCACTGAAGCTTTCTTT
CASSALVTEAFF
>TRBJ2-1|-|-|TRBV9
TGTGCCAGCAGCCCCGGCAGGGCCTCCTACAATGAGCAGTTCTTC
CASSPGRASYNEQFF
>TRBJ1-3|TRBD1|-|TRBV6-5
TGTGCCAGCAGTTACGACAGGGGGGACACCATATATTTT
CASSYDRGDTIYF
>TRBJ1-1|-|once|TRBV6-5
TGTGCCAGCAGTTTAACAGGGCGGGGGGCTGAAGCTTTCTTT
CASSLTGRGAEAFF
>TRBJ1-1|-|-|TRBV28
TGTGCCAGCAGCCTGAGGACTGAAGCTTTCTTT
CASSLRTEAFF
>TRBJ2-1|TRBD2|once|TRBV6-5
TGTAGTACGGGCGGGAGGATGGACGGTGAGCAGTTCTTC
CSTGGRMDGEQFF